This T cell receptor (beta chain) emerged from a study of T cells after yellow fever vaccination. Study outcomes and limitations: Weaker overall was a secondary response that nonetheless peaked faster, on day 5 versus 15. Only a small proportion of the clonotypes turned up in both the CD4 and the CD8 compartments, likely arising from convergent recombination.

Notes on this clonotype: Its matching antigen is unknown.

The V gene's germline CDR1 is MNHEY and CDR2 SVGAGI. The length of the CDR3 is 14 residues. The ends were cut back, 7 bases at V and 3 bases at J, with 15 bases in the middle. A universal primer site and UMIs were added as TCR cDNA was made by 5'RACE template switching. Each CDR3 protein gets one entry after TCRdb re-called the 5' RACE reads with MiXCR. The table records 250,000 to 400,000 distinct CDR3 sequences, about 4% of them present only once. The input for sequencing was PBMCs, taken 5 days after the yellow fever booster vaccination. This sequence joins TRBV6-5 and TRBJ1-2, with D possibly TRBD1 on 5 matching bases. The sequence was obtained from a man between 18 and 35 years old who received the YFV17D yellow fever vaccine. CDR3 in DNA: TGTGCCAGCACTCAGGGCTCGGGGGACTATGGCTACACCTTC. Protein: CASTQGSGDYGYTF.